These T cell receptor beta chains were read from a single sample in a study of shared clonotypes between healthy human individuals. Assay used: immunoSEQ multiplex PCR; TCRdb lists only in-frame clones, some missing. The sample has a few million clones; approximately 90% are singletons. Sequencing was done on a sample of naive CD4+ T cells from PBMCs. Source of these receptors: a man between 18 and 35 years old in good health. Some clones in this sample may be carry-over from other donors' samples. The conserved cysteine and the conserved F or W are not part of the CDR3 here. Fields, in order: V gene, D gene, J gene, CDR3 protein. A D gene is named only where the DNA matches it firmly.

TRBV29-1,.,TRBJ1-2,SVAGLANYGYT
TRBV28,.,TRBJ2-2,ASSRPSLAPRGTGELF
TRBV28,.,TRBJ1-5,ASSFIRDYQPQH
TRBV7-3,TRBD2,TRBJ2-5,ASSLGSSGGQETQY
TRBV18,.,TRBJ2-5,ASSPQGLRETQY
TRBV5-1,TRBD1,TRBJ1-1,ASSWTGGTNTEAF
TRBV7-3,.,TRBJ1-1,ASSFGAANTEAF
TRBV7-6,TRBD2,TRBJ2-3,ASSSSPGLANADTQY
TRBV7-2,TRBD1,TRBJ1-1,ASSIGDRGRNAF
TRBV28,TRBD1,TRBJ2-5,ASSLPQGTFQETQY
TRBV27,TRBD1,TRBJ2-1,ASSLLQGSSYNEQF
TRBV11-1,TRBD2,TRBJ2-7,ASSRTGTSRFEQY
TRBV15,TRBD1,TRBJ2-2,ATSRPGQGALNTGELF
TRBV27,.,TRBJ2-7,ASRDSSSYEQY
TRBV2,.,TRBJ1-5,ASRSERQELSNQPQH
TRBV5-6,.,TRBJ1-1,ASSEGQRNTEAF
TRBV18,.,TRBJ1-1,ASSPPGNVNTEAF
TRBV5-1,TRBD2,TRBJ2-1,ASSLAGTSVYNEQF
TRBV28,TRBD1,TRBJ2-7,ASRPPGQDFSYEQY
TRBV27,.,TRBJ2-3,ASSTGSSGDTDTQY
TRBV27,.,TRBJ1-1,ASSLRYPQWGAF
TRBV5-1,.,TRBJ1-5,ASSEEGHQPQH
TRBV19,.,TRBJ2-3,ASSIVPTDTQY
TRBV4-3,.,TRBJ2-5,ASSQLLSDQETQY
TRBV29-1,.,TRBJ2-5,SVVGIQETQY
TRBV28,TRBD2,TRBJ2-7,ASSISGLAGGGHEQY
TRBV6-6,.,TRBJ1-4,ASSLQGMEEKLF
TRBV7-2,.,TRBJ1-5,ASSFSGFRDQPQH
TRBV4-1,.,TRBJ2-1,ASSHQFHAEAYNEQF
TRBV28,.,TRBJ2-1,ASSLRAQQF
TRBV27,.,TRBJ1-3,ASSINSGNTIY
TRBV11-2,TRBD1,.,ASSAVRRGQGTSYEQY
TRBV9,.,TRBJ1-1,ASSVVGGPEAF
TRBV7-9,.,TRBJ2-1,ASSLVGNFANEQF
TRBV18,TRBD1,TRBJ1-1,ASSPYGGTGGVTEAF
TRBV5-1,TRBD2,TRBJ2-5,ASSSSGSRETQY
TRBV18,TRBD2,TRBJ2-2,ASSSTSGSLTGELF
TRBV2,.,TRBJ2-3,ASRSLGPDTQY
TRBV29-1,TRBD2,TRBJ2-1,SVGGLAGGSSYNEQF
TRBV29-1,TRBD1,TRBJ2-7,SVGDSYEQY
TRBV6-4,.,TRBJ1-2,ASRQGSNYGYT
TRBV9,.,TRBJ2-7,ASSISRADQQY
TRBV28,TRBD2,.,ASSESLSGRVSSYEQY
TRBV5-1,TRBD1,TRBJ2-2,ASTPRQGATTGELF
TRBV6-1,TRBD1,TRBJ2-1,ASSERWTGAYNEQF